What follows is one T cell receptor (beta chain) and its context. This entry is derived from a study of blood T cell repertoires in COVID-19. TCRdb keeps only in-frame clones here, not all; method: immunoSEQ multiplex PCR. The table lists more than 30,000 clones, about nine tenths of them singletons, with over 11% in the top ten. The CDR3 is 17 residues long. Deletions cut 1 base from V and 6 bases from J, with 16 bases between. CDR1 and CDR2 from the germline V gene are MNHEY and SMNVEV (reference sequence). V and J are TRBV27 and TRBJ1-6, with D possibly TRBD1 on 5 matching bases. Material: peripheral blood. The source is a man aged 60-69 years with active COVID-19. CDR3 nucleotide sequence: TGTGCCAGCAGTTTATGGACCCAGGGAAGGGTTAATTCACCCCTCCACTTT. Encoded protein: CASSLWTQGRVNSPLHF.